Ten or more counts support the clone carrying this T cell receptor beta chain. Its antigen is unknown. cDNA specific to TCR beta was made from approximately 500 ng of total RNA, with a constant-region primer employed for priming. What produced the TCR beta libraries was three nested multiplex PCR rounds using slightly modified ARM-PCR. It was with TRBV1-TRBV30 forward primers and a C-beta reverse primer that the first two PCR rounds were run, at around 9 cycles each. TCRdb reprocessed the multiplex PCR reads via MiXCR and lists one record per CDR3 protein. The sample carries tens of thousands of distinct CDR3 sequences, about two thirds recorded once. V was trimmed by 7 bases and J by 0 bases, leaving 4 bases between them. The CDR3 spans 11 residues. The data derive from a study of tumor-infiltrating lymphocytes in primary liver carcinoma. Findings and limits, study-wide: Representation across all five tumor regions was limited to only about 8-25% of top clones.

Each 20-30 mg portion of unsorted bulk tissue served as the source for co-extraction of RNA and DNA. The chain is built from TRBV12-3 or TRBV12-4 and TRBJ2-7; D remains unclear. Material for sequencing was liver tumor tissue from sampling region 4. As for subset: tumor region T4, right-lateral pole. This sequence was found in a middle-aged man with primary liver carcinoma and hepatitis B virus infection. CDR3 sequence (DNA): TGTGCCAGCAAGAGCTCCTACGAGCAGTACTTC. It translates to CASKSSYEQYF.